The 17 T cell receptor beta chains listed next were all sequenced from one sample in a study of beta chain features in type 1 diabetes. Since all of the isolated RNA was reverse transcribed, expressed TCRB transcripts were what got sequenced. The protocol was immunoSEQ multiplex PCR, while the TCRdb copy is restricted to in-frame clones and leaves out a portion. The sample includes 400,000 to 450,000 clones, over 11% of them seen just once. Sequences were obtained from naive CD4+ T cells from blood. All receptors derive from a man aged 25-45 years in good health.

This chain links TRBV4-2 with TRBJ2-1; 14 nucleotides agree with TRBD2. Germline-derived CDR1 and CDR2 are LGHNA and YNFKEQ. J was trimmed by 7 bases and V by 6 bases; bases with no gene match: 11. The CDR3 length is 17 residues. CDR3 DNA sequence: TGTGCCAGCAGAAAGACCCCCCGGACTAGCGGGAGGAATGAGCAGTTCTTC. Encoded protein: CASRKTPRTSGRNEQFF.

The V and J genes are TRBV7-9 and TRBJ2-3; 8 nucleotides line up with TRBD1. Germline CDR1 is SEHNR and CDR2 is FQNEAQ (reference sequence). Trimming at V came to 4 bases and at J to 2 bases, leaving 5 bases not matched to a gene. The CDR3 has 15 residues. The CDR3 reads CASSSGQVLTDTQYF. CDR3 in DNA: TGTGCCAGCAGCTCGGGACAGGTACTCACAGATACGCAGTATTTT. The whole variable domain, remainder taken from reference TRBV7-9 and TRBJ2-3, is DTGVSQNPRHKITKRGQNVTFRCDPISEHNRLYWYRQTLGQGPEFLTYFQNEAQLEKSRLLSDRFSAERPKGSFSTLEIQRTEQGDSAMYLCASSSGQVLTDTQYFGPGTRLTVL.

The chain combines TRBV30 with TRBJ1-5; D is possibly TRBD1 (5 bases). Germline V lookup: CDR1 GTSNPN, CDR2 SVGIG (reference sequence). This CDR3 contains 13 residues. Between the trimmed V and J ends, which lost 0 bases and 6 bases, there was a span of 9 bases. The CDR3 coding sequence is TGTGCCTGGAGTGTAGACAGAACTCAGCCCCAGCATTTT. It is translated as CAWSVDRTQPQHF.

This chain connects TRBV16 to TRBJ1-5; D unresolved. V was shortened by 0 bases and J by 6 bases, with 6 bases between the two germline ends. This CDR3 contains 13 residues. Germline CDR1 reads KGHSY; CDR2 reads FQNENV. In nucleotides, the CDR3 is TGTGCCAGCAGCCAATCGAGGAGTCAGCCCCAGCATTTT. Protein sequence: CASSQSRSQPQHF.

Ten or more counts support this clone. Because it lacks the conserved phenylalanine or tryptophan at the end, this CDR3 is likely a read error. No DNA is shown, since the ends of the CDR3 on it are uncertain; the CDR3 is the one TCRdb lists. This rearrangement joins TRBV23-1 to TRBJ1-6. TRBV23-1 is an ORF, with its function uncertain. The CDR3 length equals 8 residues, ends included. CDR3 loop: CASSQEQI.

This clone has more than one count but fewer than ten. The chain couples TRBV6-6 to TRBJ1-4, with D hard to call. The V gene lost 2 bases and the J gene lost 6 bases, with 13 bases spanning the gap. The CDR3 consists of 15 residues. CDR1 is MNHNY, CDR2 SVGAGI, per germline (reference sequence). CDR3 in DNA: TGTGCCAGCAGTTACGCCCGCTTGAGCGATGAAAAACTGTTTTTT. As protein: CASSYARLSDEKLFF.

The chain combines TRBV4-2 with TRBJ1-1, with D uncertain. V was shortened by 6 bases and J by 9 bases, with 11 bases between the two germline ends. This CDR3 contains 11 residues. CDR1 is LGHNA, CDR2 YNFKEQ, per germline. The CDR3 sequence is CASRGLLKAFF. CDR3 in DNA: TGTGCCAGCAGAGGCCTTCTTAAAGCTTTCTTT.

This clone was counted only a few times. The chain has TRBV27 and TRBJ2-7, with D perhaps matching TRBD1 (6 bases). V was clipped by 8 bases and J by 6 bases, with 14 bases between them. Per the germline V gene, CDR1 is MNHEY and CDR2 is SMNVEV (reference sequence). The CDR3 spans 12 residues. CDR3 sequence (DNA): TGTGCCAGCGGCACAGGGATCGGCGAGCAGTACGTC. As protein: CASGTGIGEQYV.

The V call is TRBV29-1, the J call TRBJ2-7, with 9 bases lining up with TRBD1. Trimming cost V 6 bases and J 0 bases; bases outside gene matches: 6. Per the germline V gene, CDR1 is SQVTM and CDR2 is ANQGSEA. The CDR3 length is 14 residues. The CDR3 spells CSVLDRGISYEQYF. The CDR3 DNA reads as TGCAGCGTACTAGACAGGGGGATCTCCTACGAGCAGTACTTC.

This rearrangement joins TRBV19 to TRBJ2-6, with D hard to call. Trimming took 5 bases from V and 2 from J, leaving 19 bases between them. Germline V lookup: CDR1 LNHDA, CDR2 SQIVND (reference sequence). The CDR3 contains 18 residues. The CDR3 region is CASSPLPGNKAGANVLTF. The CDR3 nucleotides read TGTGCCAGTAGTCCTCTACCTGGCAACAAGGCTGGGGCCAACGTCCTGACTTTC.

This clone was found a few times. This CDR3 is CASRDGGIGTQYF. In DNA, the CDR3 is TGTGCCAGCAGGGATGGGGGGATTGGGACCCAGTACTTC. The V gene is TRBV7-2, the J gene TRBJ2-5; D might be TRBD2 (6 bases). The V gene lost 6 bases and the J gene lost 7 bases, with 15 bases spanning the gap. In germline, CDR1 is SGHTA, CDR2 FQGNSA. CDR3 length: 13 amino acids.

The chain recombines TRBV7-8 with TRBJ2-1; the D gene is possibly TRBD2 (6 bases). The germline V and J ends were trimmed by 7 bases and 6 bases, with 16 bases remaining between them. The germline gives CDR1 SGHVS, CDR2 FQNEAQ. The CDR3 sequence is 14 residues long. This CDR3 is CASTPHTGGNEQFF. CDR3 nucleotides: TGTGCCAGCACCCCCCATACCGGGGGCAATGAGCAGTTCTTC.

The V call is TRBV5-1, the J call TRBJ2-5; D is undetermined. Per the germline V gene, CDR1 is SGHRS and CDR2 is YFSETQ. Between the trimmed V and J ends, which lost 3 bases and 5 bases, there was a span of 17 bases. CDR3 size: 15 residues. The CDR3 is CASSSTILPGETQYF. The CDR3 DNA is TGCGCCAGCAGCTCCACCATCTTACCCGGGGAGACCCAGTACTTC.

The gene calls are TRBV5-1 and TRBJ1-6, with a possible D match to TRBD1 (6 bases). Germline CDR1 reads SGHRS; CDR2 reads YFSETQ. The V and J ends lost 2 bases and 2 bases respectively, with 8 bases between them. The CDR3 is 15 residues long. Written as DNA, the CDR3 is TGCGCCAGCAGCTTTAACAGGGCCTATAATTCACCCCTCCACTTT. Translating gives CASSFNRAYNSPLHF.

The chain combines TRBV9 with TRBJ1-2; 7 bases are a match to TRBD1. The CDR3 covers 14 residues. J gave up 4 bases and V 3 bases, and 6 bases lay outside the gene matches. Germline assignment: CDR1 SGDLS and CDR2 YYNGEE. The CDR3 sequence is CASSAQQGTYGYTF. The DNA for the CDR3 is TGTGCCAGCAGCGCACAACAGGGGACCTATGGCTACACCTTC.

This sequence joins TRBV7-8 and TRBJ1-1; D is uncertain. The CDR3 runs 12 residues. Germline V gene sequence: CDR1 SGHVS, CDR2 FQNEAQ. The V gene lost 2 bases and the J gene lost 3 bases, with 4 bases spanning the gap. The CDR3 coding sequence is TGTGCCAGCAGCTTACAGGACACTGAAGCTTTCTTT. It is translated as CASSLQDTEAFF. The full variable domain, its missing parts supplied by reference TRBV7-8 and TRBJ1-1, is GAGVSQSPRYKVAKRGQDVALRCDPISGHVSLFWYQQALGQGPEFLTYFQNEAQLDKSGLPSDRFFAERPEGSVSTLKIQRTQQEDSAVYLCASSLQDTEAFFGQGTRLTVV.

The chain links TRBV7-9 to TRBJ1-1; D is uncertain. The CDR3 has 16 amino acids. Germline-derived CDR1 and CDR2 are SEHNR and FQNEAQ (reference sequence). The V end was cut by 4 bases, the J end by 4 bases, with 19 bases between. The CDR3 region has the DNA TGTGCCAGCAGCTCCCGGAGGACTCTCCCCGGCACTGAAGCTTTCTTT. Encoded protein: CASSSRRTLPGTEAFF.